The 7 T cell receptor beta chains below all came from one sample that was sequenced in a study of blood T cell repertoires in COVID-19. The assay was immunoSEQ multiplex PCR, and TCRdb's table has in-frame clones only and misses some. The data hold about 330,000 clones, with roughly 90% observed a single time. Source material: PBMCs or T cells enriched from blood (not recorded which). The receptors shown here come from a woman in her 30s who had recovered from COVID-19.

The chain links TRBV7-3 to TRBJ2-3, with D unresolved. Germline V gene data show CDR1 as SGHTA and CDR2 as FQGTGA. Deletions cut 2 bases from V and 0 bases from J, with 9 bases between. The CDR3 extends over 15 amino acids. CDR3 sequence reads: CASSLRGASTDTQYF. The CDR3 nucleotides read TGTGCCAGCAGCTTACGCGGAGCCAGCACAGATACGCAGTATTTT.

The CDR3 spells CGTVGSAKNIQYF. For the CDR3, the DNA is TGTGGCACGGTCGGGAGCGCCAAAAACATTCAGTACTTC. The chain couples TRBV6-6 to TRBJ2-4; D may be TRBD2 (6 bases). This CDR3 spans 13 amino acids. Germline V gene lookup returns CDR1 MNHNY and CDR2 SVGAGI (reference sequence).

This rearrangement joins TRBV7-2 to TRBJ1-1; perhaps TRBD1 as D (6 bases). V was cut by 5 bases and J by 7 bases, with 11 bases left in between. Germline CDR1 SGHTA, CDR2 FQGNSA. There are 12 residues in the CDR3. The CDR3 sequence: CASSPHRVEAFF. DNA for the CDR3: TGTGCCAGCAGCCCACACAGGGTTGAAGCTTTCTTT.

CDR3 nucleotides: TGTGCCAGCAGCGGGGACAGAAGTTATGGCTACACCTTC. This sequence encodes CASSGDRSYGYTF. The gene calls are TRBV6-2 or TRBV6-3 and TRBJ1-2; 7 nucleotides match TRBD1. Germline assignment: CDR1 MNHEY and CDR2 SVGEGT. Trimming at V came to 6 bases and at J to 5 bases, leaving 6 bases not matched to a gene. The CDR3 covers 13 residues.

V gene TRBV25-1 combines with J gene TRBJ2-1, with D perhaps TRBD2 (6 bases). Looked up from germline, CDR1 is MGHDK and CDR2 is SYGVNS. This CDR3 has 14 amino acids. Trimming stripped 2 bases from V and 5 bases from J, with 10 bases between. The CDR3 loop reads CASSERRTNNEQFF. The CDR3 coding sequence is TGTGCCAGCAGTGAACGGAGGACTAACAATGAGCAGTTCTTC.

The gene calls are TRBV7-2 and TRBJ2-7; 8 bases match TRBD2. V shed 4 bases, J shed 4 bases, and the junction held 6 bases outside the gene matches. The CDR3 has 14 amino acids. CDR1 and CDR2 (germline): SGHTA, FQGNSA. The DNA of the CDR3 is TGTGCCAGCAGCTCTTACCGGGGGGGGTACGAGCAGTACTTC. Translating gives CASSSYRGGYEQYF.

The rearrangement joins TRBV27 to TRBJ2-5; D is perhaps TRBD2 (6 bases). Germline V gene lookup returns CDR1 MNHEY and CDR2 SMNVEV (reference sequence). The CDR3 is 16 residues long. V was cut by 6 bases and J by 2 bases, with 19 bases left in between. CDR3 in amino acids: CASRPIGGGGQETQYF. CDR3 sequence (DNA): TGTGCCAGCAGACCCATCGGGGGAGGTGGGCAAGAGACCCAGTACTTC.